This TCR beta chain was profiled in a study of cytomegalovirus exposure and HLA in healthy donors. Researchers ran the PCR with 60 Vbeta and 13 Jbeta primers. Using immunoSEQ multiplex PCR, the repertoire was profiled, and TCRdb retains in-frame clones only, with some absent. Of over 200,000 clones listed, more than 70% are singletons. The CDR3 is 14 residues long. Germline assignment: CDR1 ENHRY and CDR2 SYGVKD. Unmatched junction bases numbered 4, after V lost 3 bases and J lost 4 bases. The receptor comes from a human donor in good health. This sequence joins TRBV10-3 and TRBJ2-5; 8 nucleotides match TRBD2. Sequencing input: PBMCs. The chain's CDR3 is CAISDGLAGETQYF. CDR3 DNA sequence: TGTGCCATCAGTGATGGGCTAGCGGGAGAGACCCAGTACTTC.